This TCR beta chain was profiled in a study of response to subunit inactivated influenza vaccine. Whole-study results and caveats: The authors put forward the suggestion that each seasonal influenza vaccination may bring in only a limited number of new T cells.

V was trimmed by 1 base and J by 2 bases, leaving 9 bases between them. CDR1 is MGHRA and CDR2 is YSYEKL in the germline V gene. This CDR3 comprises 15 residues. A single record per CDR3 protein comes from TCRdb applying MiXCR to the RT-PCR reads. The table shows around 500,000 distinct CDR3 sequences, with about a tenth occurring only once. In its sample, this clonotype was seen many times. What it binds is not known. The sequence came from a man aged 50 to 60 who received an inactivated influenza vaccine. The specimen comprised PBMCs from blood, sampled roughly 45 days after vaccination. The chain has TRBV4-1 and TRBJ2-1, with D perhaps being TRBD1 or TRBD2 (5 bases each). The CDR3 here is CASSQARGTYNEQFF. DNA for the CDR3: TGCGCCAGCAGCCAAGCTCGGGGCACCTACAATGAGCAGTTCTTC.